This TCR beta chain was profiled in a study of PD-L1 blockade in urothelial cancer. Study background: Analyses used blood from 3 weeks (second dose) and 6 weeks after treatment start. Across blood samples, T cells had a median count of approximately 130,000.

Trimming cost V 5 bases and J 1 base, with 11 bases left between them. This CDR3 has 14 residues. In germline, CDR1 is GTSNPN, CDR2 SVGIG (reference sequence). Here immunoSEQ multiplex PCR was the method, and the copy in TCRdb shows in-frame clones only, minus some. In the table there are tens of thousands of clones, around 85% of which are singletons. Time point here: pretreatment peripheral blood. Each patient presented with locally advanced or metastatic urothelial carcinoma. The receptor was isolated from a man in his sixties with urothelial cancer. This sequence joins TRBV30 and TRBJ2-2; D is undetermined. The sequenced sample was PBMCs, obtained around atezolizumab (anti-PD-L1) treatment. CDR3 in DNA: TGTGCCTGGTCGAGCAACCTGAACACCGGGGAGCTGTTTTTT. Amino acid sequence: CAWSSNLNTGELFF.